This T cell receptor (beta chain) originates from a study of cytomegalovirus exposure and HLA in healthy donors. Whole-study results and caveats: DRB1 showed the most TCR associations and HLA-C the fewest in a later analysis, as rates varied by HLA locus.

As for this clone: Its target is not known.

The length of the CDR3 is 17 residues. The V segment lost 3 bases and the J segment 9 bases; nucleotides outside the gene matches: 16. CDR1 and CDR2 from the germline V gene are SGDLS and YYNGEE. 13 Jbeta primers and 60 Vbeta primers were used for the PCR. This table comes from immunoSEQ multiplex PCR, and its TCRdb copy is limited to in-frame clones, with some not included. In the table there are about 150,000 clones, 64% of which are singletons. The source of this sequence is a woman aged 25 to 39 in good health and CMV-seropositive. The chain is built from TRBV9 and TRBJ2-3, with 10 bases matching TRBD2. The sequencing sample was made of PBMCs. DNA of the CDR3: TGTGCCAGCAGCGCTGACCTAGCGGGGGCCCCGGGGTCAACGCAGTATTTT. The encoded protein is CASSADLAGAPGSTQYF.